This TCR beta chain was recovered during a study of T cell repertoires in aging, cancer and after chemotherapy. General study findings and limits: Rebound thymic output was suggested by rising median generation probability during chemotherapy in each cancer cohort. Age-matched healthy donors had significantly more diverse, less clonal blood TCR repertoires than untreated cancer patients.

Details on this clonotype: As yet, its antigen is unknown.

TRB rearrangements spanning V, D and J were amplified using mixed TRB-A/B primers. TCRdb analysed the multiplex PCR reads with MiXCR anew, one entry per CDR3 protein. This repertoire shows 9,500 to 15,000 distinct CDR3 sequences, 31% found once; its top ten account for over 9.5%. Peripheral blood genomic DNA, not sorted cells or RNA, was the template. V shed 3 bases and J shed 2 bases, with 8 bases lying between them. The CDR3 sequence is 13 residues long. CDR1 and CDR2 from the germline V gene are LNHDA and SQIVND (reference sequence). The origin of this receptor is a human donor in good health. The donor label of this sample is uncertain. The chain has TRBV19 and TRBJ2-7, with D hard to call. The material sequenced was blood. The CDR3: CASSISLPYEQYF. CDR3 bases: TGTGCCAGTAGTATTTCACTACCCTACGAGCAGTACTTC.